The present T cell receptor beta chain was sequenced within a study of patients and donors after allogeneic stem cell transplantation. TCRdb independently ran MiXCR on the RT-PCR reads; one entry per CDR3 protein. The table records roughly 250,000 distinct CDR3 sequences, roughly 14% of them present only once. This CDR3 contains 16 residues. Trimming removed 0 bases from V and 4 bases from J; junction bases left unmatched: 4. Germline loops: CDR1 MNHEY, CDR2 SVGAGI. J is TRBJ1-5 and V is TRBV6-5; 9 bases align to TRBD1. The source is a human donor who was either an allogeneic HSCT recipient or a stem cell or donor lymphocyte infusion donor (not recorded which). It is not recorded whose cells these are; they may come from a transplant donor. Specimen: blood, either unsorted or a sorted T cell fraction (not recorded which). CDR3 amino acids: CASSYSGQGRNQPQHF. CDR3 sequence (DNA): TGTGCCAGCAGTTACTCCGGACAGGGGAGGAATCAGCCCCAGCATTTT.